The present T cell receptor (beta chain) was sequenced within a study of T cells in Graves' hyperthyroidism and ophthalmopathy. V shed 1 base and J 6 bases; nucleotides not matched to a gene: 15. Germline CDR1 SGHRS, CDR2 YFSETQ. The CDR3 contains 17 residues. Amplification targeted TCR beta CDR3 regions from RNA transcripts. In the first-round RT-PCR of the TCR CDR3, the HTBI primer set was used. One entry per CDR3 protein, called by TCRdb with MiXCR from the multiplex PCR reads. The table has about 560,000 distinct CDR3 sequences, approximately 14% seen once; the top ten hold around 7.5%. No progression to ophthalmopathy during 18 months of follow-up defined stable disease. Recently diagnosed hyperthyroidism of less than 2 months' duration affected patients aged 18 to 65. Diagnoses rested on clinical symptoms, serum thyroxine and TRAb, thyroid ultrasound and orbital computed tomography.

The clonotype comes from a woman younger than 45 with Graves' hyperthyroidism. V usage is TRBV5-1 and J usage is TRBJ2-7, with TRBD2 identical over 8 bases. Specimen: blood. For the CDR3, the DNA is TGCGCCAGCAGCTTGAGTGGAGCGGGACTAGTCACCCTCGAGCAGTACTTC. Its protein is CASSLSGAGLVTLEQYF.